Sequencing of this TCR beta chain was carried out in a study of T cell responses to AZD1222 COVID-19 vaccine. Study-level points and caveats: It was only after the peak T cell response that any repertoires were sampled. Reportedly, nearly half the spike-specific TCRs target unmutated variant regions. A mostly white British donor set with more females was recruited, and clonal diversity was possibly underestimated.

As to this clone: No antigen is known for it.

The CDR3 runs 17 residues. V was clipped by 4 bases and J by 5 bases; unmatched bases: 8. The germline gives CDR1 SEHNR, CDR2 FQNEAQ (reference sequence). Here immunoSEQ multiplex PCR was the method, and the copy in TCRdb shows in-frame clones only, minus some. The sample shows more than 100,000 clones, 70% to 90% of them seen only once. The chain joins TRBV7-9 to TRBJ2-5; TRBD2 agrees at 15 bases. The material sequenced was peripheral blood, taken on day 0 of AZD1222 vaccination. The receptor's source is an adult in good health. The DNA of the CDR3 is TGTGCCAGCAGCTCTACCGGACTAGCGGGGGGGCAGGAGACCCAGTACTTC. It is translated as CASSSTGLAGGQETQYF.